This T cell receptor beta chain was captured by sequencing in a study of blood T cell repertoires in COVID-19. Study at large: COVID-19 samples from acute and convalescent phases originated in the United States, Italy and Spain. T cells, B-cell-depleted T cells, or PBMCs supplied cDNA or gDNA.

The CDR3 is 16 amino acids. Germline values: CDR1 MGHDK, CDR2 SYGVNS. The V and J ends lost 6 bases and 9 bases, in that order; junction bases with no gene match: 14. In the original workflow: For nucleated cells, counts were estimated from reference gene primer amplification. Using immunoSEQ multiplex PCR, the repertoire was profiled, and TCRdb retains in-frame clones only, with some absent. D and trimming were read from the DNA, whereas the V and J calls and clone size are those reported in that table. Among 60,000 to 65,000 clones, around 76% were seen once, and the ten largest hold approximately 5.1%.

This TCR came from a human donor in a cohort sampled during active COVID-19. The chain links TRBV25-1 to TRBJ2-1, with 10 nucleotides matching TRBD2. Sequenced sample: peripheral blood. CDR3 sequence (DNA): TGTGCCAGCAGCAAAGATAGCGGGGGGCCTTTGAGTGAGCAGTTCTTC. It is translated as CASSKDSGGPLSEQFF.